Below are 15 T cell receptor beta chains sequenced from a single sample in a study of blood T cell repertoires in COVID-19 (dated by TCRdb to the early 2020s). The library was prepared using the immunoSEQ multiplex PCR assay. TCRdb stores this immuneACCESS table with in-frame sequences only. Part of the clones is absent; in the studies checked, under half of the shortfall reflects unresolved V genes, and no reason is known for the rest. The sample has a few hundred thousand clones on record, around 90% of them singletons. The ten largest clones add up to 2.1% of the sample. Sequences were obtained from peripheral blood. The receptors derive from a woman aged 60-75 years with COVID-19, enrolled during active disease.

The chain couples TRBV11-2 to TRBJ1-2; 8 bases line up with TRBD1. CDR1 and CDR2 from the germline V gene are SGHAT and FQNNGV. CDR3 length equals 14 residues. V trimming: 5 bases; J trimming: 2 bases; junction bases outside the gene matches: 4. In DNA form, the CDR3 reads TGTGCCAGCAGCCGGACAGGGATAAACTATGGCTACACCTTC. Its translation: CASSRTGINYGYTF.

CDR3 loop: CASSLGTGDPYGYTF. The CDR3 nucleotides read TGTGCCAGCAGCCTGGGGACAGGGGACCCCTATGGCTACACCTTC. The chain links TRBV7-2 to TRBJ1-2; TRBD1 matches at 10 bases. The CDR3 runs 15 residues. Germline CDR1 reads SGHTA; CDR2 reads FQGNSA. Losses at the gene ends were 5 bases for V and 4 bases for J; bases not matched to a gene: 7.

The V and J genes are TRBV19 and TRBJ1-1; D remains unclear. V was clipped by 6 bases and J by 0 bases, with 11 bases between them. The CDR3 contains 14 residues. CDR1 is LNHDA and CDR2 is SQIVND in the germline V gene (reference sequence). The CDR3 nucleotides read TGTGCCAGTAGAAAACAGATTATGAACACTGAAGCTTTCTTT. Its translation is CASRKQIMNTEAFF.

This chain joins TRBV18 and TRBJ1-1, with D possibly matching TRBD1 (5 bases). CDR3 length: 13 residues. Germline CDR1 and CDR2: KGHSH and LQKENI. V gave up 3 bases and J gave up 4 bases, with 9 bases separating them. This chain's CDR3 is CASSPDRGTEAFF. The CDR3 nucleotides are TGTGCCAGCTCACCCGACAGAGGCACTGAAGCTTTCTTT.

V and J are TRBV3-1 (or the pseudogene TRBV3-2) and TRBJ1-1; TRBD1 agrees at 9 bases. The trim removed 0 bases at V and 4 bases at J, leaving 3 bases unmatched. Germline values: CDR1 LGHDT, CDR2 YNNKEL (reference sequence). The CDR3 runs 15 residues. The CDR3 loop is CASSQDLTGGTEAFF. The CDR3 nucleotides are TGTGCCAGCAGCCAAGACCTGACAGGGGGCACTGAAGCTTTCTTT.

J is TRBJ2-1 and V is TRBV5-8, with a weak D call TRBD2 (7 bases). This CDR3 is 14 amino acids long. Trimming removed 3 bases from V and 3 bases from J, with 10 bases in between. Germline assignment: CDR1 SGHTS and CDR2 YDEGEE. The chain's CDR3 is CASSSGGRYNEQFF. CDR3 bases: TGTGCCAGCAGCTCGGGGGGCCGCTACAATGAGCAGTTCTTC.

This clone is a singleton in its sample. The chain uses TRBV29-1 and TRBJ1-2; D uncertain. The V end lost 3 bases, the J end lost 2 bases, and 4 bases lay between the germline ends. Per the germline V gene, CDR1 is SQVTM and CDR2 is ANQGSEA. The CDR3 extends over 11 amino acids. CDR3 DNA: TGCAGCGTTGATGGCAACTATGGCTACACCTTC. Translating gives CSVDGNYGYTF.

The chain combines TRBV6-5 with TRBJ2-1, with 8 nucleotides matching TRBD2. Trimming cost V 6 bases and J 8 bases; bases outside gene matches: 9. The CDR3 sequence is 14 residues long. The V gene's germline CDR1 is MNHEY and CDR2 SVGAGI. CDR3 sequence reads: CASSREGGLDEQFF. The DNA of the CDR3 is TGTGCCAGCAGCCGGGAGGGGGGCCTCGATGAGCAGTTCTTC.

With respect to this clone: A much larger clone differs from this one at a single base, so this may be a read error. Other DNA sequences from this sample encode an identical CDR3 as well. V usage is TRBV30 and J usage is TRBJ2-7, with a possible D match to TRBD1 (5 bases). The CDR3 spans 12 residues. Per the germline V gene, CDR1 is GTSNPN and CDR2 is SVGIG (reference sequence). Trimming took 3 bases from V and 4 from J, leaving 10 bases between them. CDR3 nucleotide sequence: TGTGCCTGGAGCGCCGACAGATACGAGCAGTACTTC. It codes for CAWSADRYEQYF.

J is TRBJ1-2 and V is TRBV19; no definite D call. V lost 0 bases to trimming and J lost 5 bases, with 10 bases between them. Germline values: CDR1 LNHDA, CDR2 SQIVND (reference sequence). The CDR3 has 14 residues. The CDR3 region is CASSIDWPEYGYTF. For the CDR3, the DNA is TGTGCCAGTAGTATAGATTGGCCAGAATATGGCTACACCTTC.

V gene TRBV23-1 combines with J gene TRBJ2-3, with D possibly matching TRBD1 (5 bases). TRBV23-1 is an open reading frame, and its role is uncertain. The V end lost 3 bases, the J end lost 7 bases, and 14 bases lay between the germline ends. This CDR3 spans 14 amino acids. Here the CDR3 reads CASSQQGLVNTQYF. The CDR3 DNA reads as TGCGCCAGCAGTCAGCAGGGATTGGTAAATACGCAGTATTTT.

This clone was counted at least ten times. The DNA of the CDR3 is TGTGCCAGCAGCACCCGCTTTCAGGGGGGCACAGATACGCAGTATTTT. Translation gives CASSTRFQGGTDTQYF. The chain joins TRBV6-2 or TRBV6-3 to TRBJ2-3; 7 bases match TRBD1. After removal of 6 bases from V and 1 base from J, the junction contained 10 bases not matched to a gene. CDR3 length: 16 amino acids. Germline CDR1 is MNHEY and CDR2 is SVGEGT.

This sequence joins TRBV2 and TRBJ2-3, with 13 bases matching TRBD2. Germline CDR1 is SNHLY and CDR2 is FYNNEI. CDR3 length equals 15 residues. Trimming removed 5 bases from V and 3 bases from J; junction bases left unmatched: 2. CDR3 loop: CASSRLAGGTDTQYF. The DNA for the CDR3 is TGTGCCAGCAGTCGACTAGCGGGGGGAACAGATACGCAGTATTTT.

V usage is TRBV4-3 and J usage is TRBJ1-6, with TRBD1 matching over 11 bases. The CDR3 consists of 17 residues. Germline values: CDR1 LGHNA, CDR2 YSLEER. Losses at the gene ends were 5 bases for V and 0 bases for J; bases not matched to a gene: 3. DNA for the CDR3: TGCGCCAGCAGCGTGGGGACAGGGGGCTCCTATAATTCACCCCTCCACTTT. The encoded protein is CASSVGTGGSYNSPLHF.

The V gene is TRBV10-3, the J gene TRBJ2-1; 16 bases are a match to TRBD2. The length of the CDR3 is 19 residues. V trimming: 1 base; J trimming: 7 bases; junction bases outside the gene matches: 10. The V gene's germline CDR1 is ENHRY and CDR2 SYGVKD. As DNA, the CDR3 is TGTGCCATCAGTGAGTTGGCGGGACTAGCGGGGGGGACGTTAAATGAGCAGTTCTTC. This sequence encodes CAISELAGLAGGTLNEQFF.